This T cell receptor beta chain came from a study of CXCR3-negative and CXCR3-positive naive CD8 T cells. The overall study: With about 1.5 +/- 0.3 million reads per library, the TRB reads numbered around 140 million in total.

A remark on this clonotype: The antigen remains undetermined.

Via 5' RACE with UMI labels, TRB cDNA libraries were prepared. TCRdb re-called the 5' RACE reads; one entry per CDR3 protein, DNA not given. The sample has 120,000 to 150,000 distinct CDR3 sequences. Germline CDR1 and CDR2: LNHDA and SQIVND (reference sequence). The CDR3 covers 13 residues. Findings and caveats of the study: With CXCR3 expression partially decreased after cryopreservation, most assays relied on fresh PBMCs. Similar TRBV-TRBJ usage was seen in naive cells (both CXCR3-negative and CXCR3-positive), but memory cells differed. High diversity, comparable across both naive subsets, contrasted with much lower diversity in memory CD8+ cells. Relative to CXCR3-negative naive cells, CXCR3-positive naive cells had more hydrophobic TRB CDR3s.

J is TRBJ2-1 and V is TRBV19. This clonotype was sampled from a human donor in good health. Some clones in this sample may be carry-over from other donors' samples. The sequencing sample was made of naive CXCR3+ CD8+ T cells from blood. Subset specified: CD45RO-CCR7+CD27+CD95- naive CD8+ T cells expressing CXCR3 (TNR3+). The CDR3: CASSIQYDNEQFF.